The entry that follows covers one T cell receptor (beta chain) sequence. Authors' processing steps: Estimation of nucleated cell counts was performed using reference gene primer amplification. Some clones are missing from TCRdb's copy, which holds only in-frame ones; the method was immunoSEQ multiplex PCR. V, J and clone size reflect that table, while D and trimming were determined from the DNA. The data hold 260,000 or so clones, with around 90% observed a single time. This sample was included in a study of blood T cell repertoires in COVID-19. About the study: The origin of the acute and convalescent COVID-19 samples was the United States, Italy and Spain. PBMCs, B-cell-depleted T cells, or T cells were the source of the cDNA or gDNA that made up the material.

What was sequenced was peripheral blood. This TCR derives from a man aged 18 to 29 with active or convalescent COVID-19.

The DNA for the CDR3 is TGTGCCAGCAGCTTAGTGCGGGGGGGCGCGGGTGAAAAACTGTTTTTT. As protein: CASSLVRGGAGEKLFF. The chain recombines TRBV13 with TRBJ1-4, with D maybe TRBD1 (6 bases). Germline CDR1 PRHDT, CDR2 FYEKMQ (reference sequence). This CDR3 spans 16 amino acids. V was pared by 1 base and J by 7 bases, with 16 bases between.